This T cell receptor beta chain originates from a study of OX40 agonist ivuxolimab in advanced cancers. In the study overall: The patients' treatment was ivuxolimab, an agonistic anti-OX40 (CD134) antibody. General study points: With doses of 0.1-3.0 mg/kg, partial responders showed among the lowest clonal expansion.

Profiled with immunoSEQ multiplex PCR; TCRdb holds only in-frame clones, not every one. The top ten clones hold 25% to 30% of a sample with 13,000 or so clones, 80% of them seen once. The V end was cut by 3 bases, the J end by 7 bases, with 16 bases between. The length of the CDR3 is 15 residues. Germline V gene lookup returns CDR1 GTSNPN and CDR2 SVGIG (reference sequence). On this clone itself: Its specificity is not known.

The chain employs TRBV30 and TRBJ1-6; possible D gene TRBD1, 6 bases. This TCR was sampled from an adult with an advanced solid tumor such as melanoma, head and neck, liver or kidney cancer. The specimen comprised CD4+ or CD8+ T cells sorted from blood, sampled in a trial of the OX40 agonist ivuxolimab. In DNA form, the CDR3 reads TGTGCCTGGAGCCCGTTCGACAGGTTCAATTCACCCCTCCACTTT. It codes for CAWSPFDRFNSPLHF.